This TCR beta chain was documented in a study of T cells after yellow fever vaccination (dated by TCRdb to between 2018 and 2020). A note on the overall study: The SMART-Seq v4 Ultra Low Input RNA kit was used to prepare libraries from fractions with low cell numbers. Blood samples were taken at several timepoints before and after primary and secondary immunization, and bulk PBMC replicates and cell subsets were isolated. The cohort comprised two healthy male donors, one aged 18 to 29 and one aged 30 to 40 years. Bulk TCR alpha and beta repertoires were sequenced longitudinally to track T-cell clones before and after primary and booster YFV17D yellow fever vaccination.

TCR cDNA was synthesized by 5'RACE template switching, through which a universal primer site and unique molecular identifiers were introduced. Priming for cDNA synthesis came from both the TCR alpha and TCR beta constant segments. Libraries were amplified in two PCR steps, with sample barcodes and sequencing adapters added in the second step. Sequencing of the libraries was done on either Illumina HiSeq 2500 (2x100 bp) or NovaSeq (2x150 bp). In the original analysis: MIGEC handled demultiplexing of reads and collapsing into UMI consensus sequences, while MiXCR performed V(D)J alignment. Using edgeR on replicate PBMC samples, clonotypes were called vaccine-responding if FDR was below 0.01 and the log2 fold change was above 5 up to day 15. Bulk clonotypes were assigned CD4 or CD8 identity according to which sequenced CD4 or CD8 repertoire held them at higher abundance. TCRdb handled the public reads itself, with Q25 trimming in fastp and clone calling in MiXCR, and kept productive beta chains. For every CDR3 protein sequence, its rows merge into one entry that carries the most common genes and DNA. TCRdb, not the authors, supplied the V and J calls. For this sample the table gives approximately 110,000 distinct CDR3 sequences, of which approximately 7% were detected only once. The ten largest make up roughly 2.6% of the sample.

The CDR3 spans 15 residues, from the cysteine through the phenylalanine. The entry retains the CDR3 DNA only, 45 bases that are in frame from base 1. From the germline V gene (reference sequence), CDR1 is SGHAT and CDR2 is FQDESV. The germline ends are 18 bases apart after V is trimmed by 5 bases and J by 5 bases. General conclusions and limits of the study: The secondary T-cell response was found to be weaker but faster than the primary response, with a peak reached on day 5 rather than on day 15. Only a couple of donors were included in the study, so the extent to which the findings can be generalized is limited. After the booster, most clones that had expanded after primary vaccination were detected again (nearly 98% of CD4 and around nine tenths of CD8), suggesting broad maintenance of memory. FACS-sorted repertoires could contain abundant contaminating clonotypes from the bulk population, so computational filtering was required. A small fraction of clonotypes showed up in both the CD4 and CD8 compartments, probably as a result of convergent recombination.

The sample's treatment or condition label, decoded: live attenuated yellow fever vaccine strain. A standard Ficoll-Paque protocol was used to isolate PBMCs from peripheral blood. CD4 and CD8 T-cell fractions were isolated with Dynabeads CD4 and CD8 positive selection kits. TriZol was used to extract RNA from bulk PBMCs, from CD4 and CD8 fractions, and from dextramer-positive and dextramer-negative fractions. Details on this clonotype: Its recognized antigen is unknown. No base quality information exists; no much larger clone differs at one position.

The V gene is TRBV11-1 and the J gene is TRBJ2-5; too little of a D gene remains to name it. The TCR originated in a man in his late teens or twenties who received the YFV17D yellow fever vaccine. The material was CD4+ T cells sorted from PBMCs, obtained approximately 11 days after the first yellow fever vaccination. CDR3 region: CASSREYTAGETQYF. The nucleotide sequence reads as follows: TGTGCCAGCAGCCGAGAGTATACCGCCGGGGAGACCCAGTACTTC.